The 6 T cell receptor beta chains below were found in one sample sequenced in a study of shared clonotypes between healthy human individuals. Produced via immunoSEQ multiplex PCR; TCRdb's table is partial and in-frame only. The repertoire holds roughly 2,000,000 clones, with roughly 94% as singletons. Naive CD8 cells lacked CD45RO, underwent positive selection for CCR7 and left out terminally differentiated effector memory CD45RA+ cells. The sequencing input was naive CD8+ T cells sorted from blood. All receptors come from a man between 18 and 35 years old in good health.

V and J are TRBV4-1 and TRBJ2-2; D remains ambiguous. This CDR3 is 13 amino acids long. CDR1 is MGHRA and CDR2 is YSYEKL in the germline V gene. With 1 base removed from V and 7 bases from J, the gap between germline ends came to 7 bases. The CDR3 coding sequence is TGCGCCAGCAGCCAAGTTGGGATCGGGGAGCTGTTTTTT. Translated: CASSQVGIGELFF.

The V and J genes are TRBV7-2 and TRBJ2-7; D is perhaps TRBD2 (5 bases). This CDR3 has 15 amino acids. Trimming stripped 1 base from V and 3 bases from J, with 13 bases between. Germline lookup yields CDR1 SGHTA and CDR2 FQGNSA. The CDR3, as DNA: TGTGCCAGCAGCTTAGACCCTTCAGGACTCTACGAGCAGTACTTC. Its protein product is CASSLDPSGLYEQYF.

J is TRBJ1-1 and V is TRBV7-2; D gene uncertain. Germline assignment: CDR1 SGHTA and CDR2 FQGNSA. V lost 1 base to trimming and J lost 3 bases, with 6 bases between them. The CDR3 loop spans 13 amino acids. This CDR3 reads CASSLVAHTEAFF. The CDR3 DNA follows: TGTGCCAGCAGCTTAGTAGCCCACACTGAAGCTTTCTTT.

This chain uses TRBV14 with TRBJ2-1; 8 nucleotides align to TRBD2. Germline CDR1 reads SGHDN; CDR2 reads FVKESK. Germline trimming cut 0 bases from V and 2 bases from J; bases unmatched to any gene: 6. The length of the CDR3 is 17 residues. Here the CDR3 reads CASSQDQASGPYNEQFF. In nucleotides, the CDR3 is TGTGCCAGCAGCCAAGATCAGGCTAGCGGGCCCTACAATGAGCAGTTCTTC.

This clone has only one observation. The CDR3 reads CASNVGGGYEQYF. DNA for the CDR3: TGTGCCAGCAACGTAGGGGGCGGCTACGAGCAGTACTTC. The V call is TRBV6-5, the J call TRBJ2-7; 7 bases align to TRBD1. CDR3 length: 13 residues. With V trimmed by 7 bases and J by 3 bases, 6 bases remained unmatched. The germline gives CDR1 MNHEY, CDR2 SVGAGI.

This rearrangement joins TRBV28 to TRBJ2-2; D unresolved. Trimming shortened V by 3 bases and J by 6 bases, and 11 bases separated the two germline ends. Germline V gives CDR1 MDHEN, CDR2 SYDVKM. The CDR3 spans 14 residues. CDR3 in amino acids: CASSFDGDAGELFF. CDR3 in DNA: TGTGCCAGCAGTTTCGATGGCGATGCCGGGGAGCTGTTTTTT.